This T cell receptor beta chain appears in the sequencing data of a study of regulatory T cells in long-lasting Graves disease. V dropped 3 bases and J dropped 0 bases, with 16 bases sitting between them. Germline V lookup: CDR1 SGHRS, CDR2 YFSETQ. The CDR3 contains 16 residues. CDR3-region Arm-PCR and iRepertoire HTBI primers produced the TCR beta libraries. The authors' processing: Spanning all samples, the identified segments comprised approximately 57 TRBV and about 13 TRBJ. TCRdb fed the multiplex PCR reads into MiXCR, producing one record per CDR3 protein. The V and J calls follow TCRdb's processing rather than the paper's. The sample has over 400,000 distinct CDR3 sequences, about 15% seen once; the top ten hold roughly 18%. This clonotype was seen a handful of times. Sample time point: newly diagnosed GD, antithyroid drugs for less than 3 months. Extracted RNA from PBMCs served as the source of the TCR library. Diagnosis followed American Thyroid Association guidelines for Graves' disease.

This sample also appeared in a second study, on T cells in Graves' hyperthyroidism and ophthalmopathy. That source notes: Most thyroid clonotypes expanded above 0.001 appeared in blood too.

The chain has TRBV5-1 and TRBJ2-7; D may be TRBD1 (5 bases). The sequence was obtained from a woman aged 45-65 years with Graves disease. Here the sequenced sample was peripheral blood mononuclear cells (PBMCs), taken at new diagnosis, from a patient treated with antithyroid drugs. CDR3: CASSSGPSTSSYEQYF. CDR3 sequence (DNA): TGCGCCAGCAGCTCAGGGCCCTCAACCAGCTCCTACGAGCAGTACTTC. Full variable domain (missing parts from reference TRBV5-1 and TRBJ2-7): KAGVTQTPRYLIKTRGQQVTLSCSPISGHRSVSWYQQTPGQGLQFLFEYFSETQRNKGNFPGRFSGRQFSNSRSEMNVSTLELGDSALYLCASSSGPSTSSYEQYFGPGTRLTVT.